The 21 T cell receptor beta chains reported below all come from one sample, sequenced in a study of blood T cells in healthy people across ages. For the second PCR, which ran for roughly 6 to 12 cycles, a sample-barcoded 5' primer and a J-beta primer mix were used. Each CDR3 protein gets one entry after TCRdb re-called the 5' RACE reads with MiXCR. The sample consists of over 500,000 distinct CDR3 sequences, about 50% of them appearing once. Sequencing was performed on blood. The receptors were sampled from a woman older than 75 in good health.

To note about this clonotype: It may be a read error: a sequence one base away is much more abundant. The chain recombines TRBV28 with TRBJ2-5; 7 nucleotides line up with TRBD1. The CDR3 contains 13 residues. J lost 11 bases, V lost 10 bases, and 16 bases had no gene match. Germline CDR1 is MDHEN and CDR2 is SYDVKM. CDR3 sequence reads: CATNRGSYNEQYF. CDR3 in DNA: TGTGCCACAAACAGGGGTTCCTACAATGAGCAGTACTTC.

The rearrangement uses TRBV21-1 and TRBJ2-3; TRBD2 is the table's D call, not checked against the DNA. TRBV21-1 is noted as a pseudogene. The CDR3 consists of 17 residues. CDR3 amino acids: CASSIGGDFRCTDTQYF. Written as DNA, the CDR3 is TGTGCCAGCAGCATTGGGGGGGACTTTCGGTGCACAGATACGCAGTATTTT.

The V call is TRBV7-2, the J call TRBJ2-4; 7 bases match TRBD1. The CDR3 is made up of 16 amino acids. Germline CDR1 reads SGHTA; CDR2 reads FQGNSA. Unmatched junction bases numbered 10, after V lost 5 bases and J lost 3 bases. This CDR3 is CASSTQGNPYKNIQYF. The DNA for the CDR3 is TGTGCCAGCAGCACACAGGGGAACCCTTACAAAAACATTCAGTACTTC.

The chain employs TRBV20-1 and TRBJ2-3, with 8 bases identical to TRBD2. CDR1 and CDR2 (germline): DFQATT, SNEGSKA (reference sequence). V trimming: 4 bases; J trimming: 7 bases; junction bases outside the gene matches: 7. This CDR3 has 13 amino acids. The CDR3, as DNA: TGCAGTGCTACAGGACTAGCTTTATATACGCAGTATTTT. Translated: CSATGLALYTQYF.

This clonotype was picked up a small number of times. In DNA, the CDR3 is TGTGCCAGCTCACTAGGACCCTCCGGGAGCGCAGATACGCAGTATTTT. Amino acids: CASSLGPSGSADTQYF. The chain has TRBV18 and TRBJ2-3, with D tentatively TRBD2 (6 bases). V lost 4 bases and J 4 bases, leaving 18 bases between the germline ends. Germline V gene sequence: CDR1 KGHSH, CDR2 LQKENI. This CDR3 contains 16 residues.

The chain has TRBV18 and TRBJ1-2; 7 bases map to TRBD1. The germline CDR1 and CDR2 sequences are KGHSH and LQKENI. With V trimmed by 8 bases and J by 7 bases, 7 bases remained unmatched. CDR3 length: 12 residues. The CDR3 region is CASASWTGGYTF. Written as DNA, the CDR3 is TGTGCCAGCGCGTCATGGACAGGTGGCTACACCTTC. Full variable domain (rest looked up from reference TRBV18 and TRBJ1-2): NAGVMQNPRHLVRRRGQEARLRCSPMKGHSHVYWYRQLPEEGLKFMVYLQKENIIDESGMPKERFSAEFPKEGPSILRIQQVVRGDSAAYFCASASWTGGYTFGSGTRLTVV.

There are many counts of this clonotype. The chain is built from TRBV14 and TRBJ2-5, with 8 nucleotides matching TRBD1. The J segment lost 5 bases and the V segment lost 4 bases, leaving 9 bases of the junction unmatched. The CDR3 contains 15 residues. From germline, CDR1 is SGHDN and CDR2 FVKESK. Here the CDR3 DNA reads TGTGCCAGCAGCCCTATCAGGGGGCTGAGGGAGACCCAGTACTTC. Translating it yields CASSPIRGLRETQYF.

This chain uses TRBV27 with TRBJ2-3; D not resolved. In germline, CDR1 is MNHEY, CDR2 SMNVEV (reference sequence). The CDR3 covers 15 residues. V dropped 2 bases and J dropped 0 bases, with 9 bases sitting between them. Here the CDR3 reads CASSLGYFSTDTQYF. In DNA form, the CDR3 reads TGTGCCAGCAGTTTAGGGTATTTTAGCACAGATACGCAGTATTTT.

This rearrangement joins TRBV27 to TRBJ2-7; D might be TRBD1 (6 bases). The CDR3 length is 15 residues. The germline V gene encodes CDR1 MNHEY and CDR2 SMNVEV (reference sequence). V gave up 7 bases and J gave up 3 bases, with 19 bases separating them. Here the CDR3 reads CASTPVSGQSYEQYF. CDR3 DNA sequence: TGTGCCAGCACCCCTGTCTCCGGACAGAGCTACGAGCAGTACTTC.

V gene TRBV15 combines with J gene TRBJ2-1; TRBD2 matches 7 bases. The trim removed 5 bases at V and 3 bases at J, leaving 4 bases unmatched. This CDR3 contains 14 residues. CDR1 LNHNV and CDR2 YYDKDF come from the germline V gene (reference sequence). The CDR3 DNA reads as TGTGCCACCAGCGGGGACTACGGCTACAATGAGCAGTTCTTC. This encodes CATSGDYGYNEQFF.

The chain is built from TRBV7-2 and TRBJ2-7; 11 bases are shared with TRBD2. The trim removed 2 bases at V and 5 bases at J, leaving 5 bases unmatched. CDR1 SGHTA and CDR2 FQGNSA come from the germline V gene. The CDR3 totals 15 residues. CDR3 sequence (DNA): TGTGCCAGCAGCTTAACTAGCGGGAGTTTCCACGAGCAGTACTTC. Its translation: CASSLTSGSFHEQYF.

The chain's CDR3 is CASSPSGGGAYGYTF. In DNA, the CDR3 is TGTGCCAGCTCACCATCGGGAGGAGGCGCCTATGGCTACACCTTC. The rearrangement uses TRBV18 and TRBJ1-2; D remains unclear. V was clipped by 2 bases and J by 4 bases, with 14 bases between them. The CDR3 runs to 15 residues. Looked up from germline, CDR1 is KGHSH and CDR2 is LQKENI. The variable domain in full, with the rest retrieved from reference TRBV18 and TRBJ1-2, is NAGVMQNPRHLVRRRGQEARLRCSPMKGHSHVYWYRQLPEEGLKFMVYLQKENIIDESGMPKERFSAEFPKEGPSILRIQQVVRGDSAAYFCASSPSGGGAYGYTFGSGTRLTVV.

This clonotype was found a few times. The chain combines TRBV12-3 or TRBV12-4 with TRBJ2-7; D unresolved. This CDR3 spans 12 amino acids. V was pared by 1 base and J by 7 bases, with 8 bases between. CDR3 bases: TGTGCCAGCAGTTTAGACACATTGGAGCAGTACTTC. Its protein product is CASSLDTLEQYF.

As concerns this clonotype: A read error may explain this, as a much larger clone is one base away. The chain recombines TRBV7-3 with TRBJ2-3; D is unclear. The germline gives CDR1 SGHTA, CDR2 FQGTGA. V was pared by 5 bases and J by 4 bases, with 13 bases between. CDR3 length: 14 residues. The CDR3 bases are TGTGCCAGCAGCGTAATCGGCGAGGCAGATACGCAGTATTTT. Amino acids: CASSVIGEADTQYF.

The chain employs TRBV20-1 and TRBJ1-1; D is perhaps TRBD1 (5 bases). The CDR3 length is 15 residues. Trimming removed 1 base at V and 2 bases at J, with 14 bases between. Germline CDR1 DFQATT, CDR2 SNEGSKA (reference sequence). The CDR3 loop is CSARGAGTGNTEAFF. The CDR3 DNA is TGCAGTGCTAGAGGAGCAGGGACGGGAAACACTGAAGCTTTCTTT.

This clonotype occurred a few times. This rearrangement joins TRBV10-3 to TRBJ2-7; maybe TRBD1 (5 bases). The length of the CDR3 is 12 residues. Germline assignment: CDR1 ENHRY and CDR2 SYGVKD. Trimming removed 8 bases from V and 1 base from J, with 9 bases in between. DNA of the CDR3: TGTGCCATCCAGGGTGGGTCCTACGAGCAGTACTTC. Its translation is CAIQGGSYEQYF.

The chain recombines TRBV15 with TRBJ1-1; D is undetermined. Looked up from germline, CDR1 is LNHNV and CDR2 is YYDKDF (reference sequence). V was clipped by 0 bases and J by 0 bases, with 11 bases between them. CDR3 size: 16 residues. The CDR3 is CATSRDSKGLNTEAFF. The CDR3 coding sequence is TGTGCCACCAGCAGAGACTCGAAAGGATTGAACACTGAAGCTTTCTTT.

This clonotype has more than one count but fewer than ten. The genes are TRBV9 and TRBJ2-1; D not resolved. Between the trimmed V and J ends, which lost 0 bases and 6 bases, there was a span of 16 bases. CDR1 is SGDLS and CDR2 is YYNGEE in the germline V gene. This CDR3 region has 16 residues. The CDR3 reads CASSVAYAGTANEQFF. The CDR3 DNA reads TGTGCCAGCAGCGTAGCATATGCCGGAACTGCCAATGAGCAGTTCTTC.

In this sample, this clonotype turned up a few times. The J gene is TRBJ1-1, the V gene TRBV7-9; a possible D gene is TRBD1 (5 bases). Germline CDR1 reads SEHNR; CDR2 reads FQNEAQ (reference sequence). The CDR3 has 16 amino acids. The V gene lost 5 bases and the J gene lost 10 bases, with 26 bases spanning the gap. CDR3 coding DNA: TGTGCCAGCAGCGAGGAGTCGGGGGGACGTGTATTCGGAGCTTTCTTT. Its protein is CASSEESGGRVFGAFF.

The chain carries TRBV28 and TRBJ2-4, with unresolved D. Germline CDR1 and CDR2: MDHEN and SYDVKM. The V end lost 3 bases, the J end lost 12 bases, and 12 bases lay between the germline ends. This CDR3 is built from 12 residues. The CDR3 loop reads CASSFVSTDQYF. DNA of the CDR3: TGTGCCAGCAGTTTTGTTAGCACAGATCAGTACTTC.

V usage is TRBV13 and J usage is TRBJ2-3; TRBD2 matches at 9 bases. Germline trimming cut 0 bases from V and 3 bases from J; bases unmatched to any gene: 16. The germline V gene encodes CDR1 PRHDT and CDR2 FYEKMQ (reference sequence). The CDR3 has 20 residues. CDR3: CASSLGASRPRLAATDTQYF. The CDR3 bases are TGTGCCAGCAGCTTAGGGGCCTCCAGACCCAGACTAGCGGCGACAGATACGCAGTATTTT.